The present T cell receptor (beta chain) was sequenced within a study of blood T cell repertoires in COVID-19 (dated by TCRdb to about 2020). Broadly, across the study: Collaborator samples came from the United States, Italy and Spain and covered acute and convalescent phases of COVID-19. The prospective study material was composed of cDNA or gDNA derived from T cells, B-cell-depleted T cells, or PBMCs. Subjects who had been exposed to COVID-19, were actively infected with it, or had recovered from it provided the deeply sampled blood TCRbeta repertoires that made up the dataset. The repertoires were released in a freely available public database meant as a resource for research on the immune response to SARS-CoV-2. The sample metadata nearly always contained a de-identified subject ID, COVID-19 status, age in years and sex. The samples were drawn from the first 160 participants of the ongoing ImmuneRACE study and from 950 to 1,500 subjects provided by 6 global collaborators. Where HLA class I and class II types were available, the types were taken from metadata supplied by the sample provider, not from assay-based typing.

For this clone: The antigen this receptor binds is unknown. Base qualities are not provided; no much larger clone lies one nucleotide away.

What the study reported, not specific to this receptor: The quantity of clinical and demographic metadata differed by source and by participant and was supplied without curation.

Collaborating institutions collected whole blood in K2EDTA tubes following their own protocols. Collaborator samples were shipped for TCRbeta analysis as frozen whole blood, isolated PBMCs, or DNA extracted from either sample type. TCRbeta CDR3 regions were amplified from genomic DNA using the immunoSEQ Assay, a bias-controlled multiplex PCR. Regarding the original processing steps: The number of nucleated cells in each sample was estimated by amplification of reference gene primers within the assay. To quantify the absolute abundance of each unique TCRbeta CDR3 rearrangement, sequence reads were collapsed and filtered. For each sample, productive Simpson clonality was calculated as the square root of Simpson's diversity index across productive rearrangements. The source is immuneACCESS, and TCRdb retained only in-frame sequences with V and J called. Part of the clones is not carried over; for the studies checked, unresolved V genes explain less than half of this, and the remainder is unexplained. The V and J calls and clone size were taken over from that table, and D and trimming were inferred from the DNA. Here the sample has approximately 150,000 clones; approximately 84% occur a single time. The top ten hold about 1.8% of the sample.

At the junction V is shortened by 5 bases and J by 7 bases, with 14 bases in between. Including cysteine and phenylalanine, the CDR3 has 13 amino acids. The kept DNA is CDR3 alone, 39 bases in frame from the first base. This TCR derives from a woman aged 55 to 70 with acute or convalescent COVID-19. The chain employs TRBV12-3 or TRBV12-4 and TRBJ1-1; the D gene remains uncertain. What was sequenced was peripheral blood. The CDR3 region has the sequence CASSMTGSIEAFF. The DNA sequence reads TGTGCCAGCAGTATGACCGGGAGCATTGAAGCTTTCTTT.